This T cell receptor (beta chain) was captured in a study of blood T cell repertoires in COVID-19 (TCRdb year 2020). Broadly, across the study: Collaborator samples came from the United States, Italy and Spain and covered acute and convalescent phases of COVID-19. The prospective study material was composed of cDNA or gDNA derived from T cells, B-cell-depleted T cells, or PBMCs. The dataset comprised deeply sampled blood TCRbeta repertoires from subjects exposed to, actively infected with, or recovered from COVID-19. The repertoires were released in a freely available public database intended as a resource for research on the immune response to SARS-CoV-2. The samples were drawn from two sources: the first 160 participants of the ongoing ImmuneRACE study, and 1,200 or so subjects contributed by 6 global collaborators. Nearly every sample came with metadata listing a de-identified subject ID, COVID-19 status, age in years and sex. Where available, HLA class I and class II types were taken from metadata supplied by the sample provider and were not determined by assay-based typing. The investigation overall reported the following: The amount of clinical and demographic metadata varied by source and participant and was provided uncurated.

Each collaborating institution followed its own protocols to collect whole blood in K2EDTA tubes. Collaborator samples were shipped for TCRbeta analysis as frozen whole blood, isolated PBMCs, or DNA extracted from either sample type. TCRbeta CDR3 regions were amplified from genomic DNA using the immunoSEQ Assay, a bias-controlled multiplex PCR. Turning to the authors' computational methods: Nucleated cell counts per sample were estimated from amplification of reference gene primers within the assay. To quantify the absolute abundance of each unique TCRbeta CDR3 rearrangement, sequence reads were collapsed and filtered. Productive Simpson clonality was computed per sample as the square root of Simpson's diversity index over productive rearrangements. TCRdb holds this immuneACCESS table with in-frame rearrangements only. Some clones are missing; in checked studies, unresolved V genes explain under half, and the rest has no known cause. That table is the source of V, J and clone size, and D and trimming were worked out from the DNA. The sample has roughly 200,000 clones on record, approximately 90% of them singletons. Of the sample, roughly 5.6% is held by the ten largest clones.

About this clone itself: No cognate antigen has been identified for it. Base qualities are missing; no much larger clone stands one base away.

Looking up the germline V gene yields CDR1 MNHNS and CDR2 SASEGT. Trimming leaves V shorter by 6 bases and J shorter by 6 bases, with the junction holding 10 bases beyond the gene matches. The CDR3 goes from the cysteine to the phenylalanine over 15 residues. The read is trimmed to its CDR3 DNA, 45 bases read in frame from base 1. The chain uses TRBV6-1 and TRBJ1-5; TRBD1 fits 8 bases in the junction. The receptor was derived from a man aged 40-49 years with active or convalescent COVID-19. Source material: peripheral blood. Read as DNA, the sequence is TGTGCCAGCAGACAAGGACAGGGCTGGGGTCAGCCCCAGCATTTT. It is translated as CASRQGQGWGQPQHF.